This T cell receptor (beta chain) was found in a study of graft-versus-host responses after intestinal transplantation. As for the study in general: Recipients had transplants, and these were multivisceral, liver-intestinal, or isolated intestinal. Tacrolimus plus steroids were given to all recipients for roughly three years, preceded by anti-thymocyte globulin induction.

The sample holds one count of this clone. Its antigen is still unknown. The repertoire was sequenced with immunoSEQ multiplex PCR; TCRdb's copy has only in-frame clones and lacks some. In the table there are 80,000 to 95,000 clones, 88% of which are singletons. Overall study findings and caveats: Peak GvH clone levels in circulation were associated with early post-transplant HvG declines.

CDR1 is MDHEN and CDR2 is SYDVKM in the germline V gene. This CDR3 is built from 14 residues. The ends were cut back, 6 bases at V and 2 bases at J, with 14 bases in the middle. The sample in question was unstimulated CD4+ T cells sorted from spleen or lymph node cells, obtained before transplant. This TCR was sampled from a human donor who was the organ donor for an intestinal transplant. The V call is TRBV28, the J call TRBJ2-7, with D possibly being TRBD2 (6 bases). The CDR3 DNA reads as TGTGCCAGCAGAGGAGGGGACGGGGCCTACGAGCAGTACTTC. This gives the protein CASRGGDGAYEQYF.